Below are 9 T cell receptor beta chains sequenced from a single sample in a study of human T cells and chemical hapten exposure. TCRdb re-derived calls from the RACE reads in MiXCR, one entry per CDR3 protein. This table has approximately 160,000 distinct CDR3 sequences, about 27% appearing once. Time point defined: patch test 3, about 24 weeks after DPC sensitization. Treatment indicated: therapeutic diphenylcyclopropenone sensitization with weekly scalp DPC. This specimen consisted of whole blood, obtained in connection with sensitization to the hapten diphenylcyclopropenone (DPC). These receptors originate from a woman between 18 and 29 years old with alopecia areata. Some clones in this sample may be carry-over from other donors' samples.

This clonotype has a handful of counts. The gene calls are TRBV20-1 and TRBJ1-2, with TRBD1 matching 8 bases. The CDR3 spans 13 residues. With V trimmed by 6 bases and J by 4 bases, 7 bases remained unmatched. CDR1 and CDR2 from the germline V gene are DFQATT and SNEGSKA (reference sequence). CDR3 amino acids: CSARPGTGYGYTF. The CDR3 DNA sequence: TGCAGTGCCCGGCCCGGGACAGGCTATGGCTACACCTTC.

The V call is TRBV6-2 or TRBV6-3, the J call TRBJ1-1; D is uncertain. CDR1 is MNHEY, CDR2 SVGEGT, per germline. The V gene lost 4 bases and the J gene lost 4 bases, with 10 bases spanning the gap. The CDR3 spans 13 residues. CDR3 sequence: CASSFDGGTEAFF. The CDR3 nucleotides are TGTGCCAGCAGTTTCGACGGAGGCACTGAAGCTTTCTTT.

The V and J genes are TRBV4-1 and TRBJ2-1; TRBD2 agrees at 10 bases. Unmatched junction bases numbered 4, after V lost 1 base and J lost 10 bases. CDR1 MGHRA and CDR2 YSYEKL come from the germline V gene. This CDR3 comprises 14 residues. The CDR3 sequence is CASSQVGSGREQFF. The CDR3 bases are TGCGCCAGCAGCCAAGTAGGTAGCGGGAGGGAGCAGTTCTTC.

There are many counts of this clonotype. The CDR3 sequence: CSVEDLASGSHAYF. The DNA for the CDR3 is TGCAGCGTTGAAGATCTGGCTAGCGGGAGCCACGCATACTTC. The chain recombines TRBV29-1 with TRBJ2-5, with TRBD2 matching 10 bases. V shed 0 bases, J shed 14 bases, and the junction held 12 bases outside the gene matches. Germline loops: CDR1 SQVTM, CDR2 ANQGSEA. This CDR3 spans 14 amino acids.

This chain connects TRBV6-4 to TRBJ2-7; D gene unclear. The germline V gene encodes CDR1 MRHNA and CDR2 SNTAGT. V lost 1 base to trimming and J lost 6 bases, with 7 bases between them. The CDR3 sequence is 12 residues long. For the CDR3, the DNA is TGTGCCAGCAGTGACTACGGATTCGAGCAGTACTTC. This gives the protein CASSDYGFEQYF.

This chain joins TRBV7-9 and TRBJ1-5; a possible D gene is TRBD1 (6 bases). V was pared by 2 bases and J by 4 bases, with 12 bases between. This CDR3 is 15 amino acids long. Germline CDR1 reads SEHNR; CDR2 reads FQNEAQ (reference sequence). The CDR3 bases are TGTGCCAGCAGCTTAACTGGACAGACAAATCAGCCCCAGCATTTT. Amino acid sequence: CASSLTGQTNQPQHF.

This clonotype has a handful of counts. J is TRBJ2-3 and V is TRBV7-3; 7 bases are a match to TRBD1. The CDR3 totals 16 residues. J was trimmed by 2 bases and V by 4 bases; bases with no gene match: 9. CDR1 is SGHTA, CDR2 FQGTGA, per germline. CDR3 DNA sequence: TGTGCCAGCAGCTCGGACAGGCTAGGCATCACAGATACGCAGTATTTT. Translation gives CASSSDRLGITDTQYF.

The chain recombines TRBV29-1 with TRBJ1-2, with D unresolved. Germline values: CDR1 SQVTM, CDR2 ANQGSEA. V gave up 2 bases and J gave up 8 bases, with 12 bases separating them. CDR3 length: 12 amino acids. This CDR3 is CSVEKEQGGYTF. DNA of the CDR3: TGCAGCGTTGAAAAGGAGCAAGGGGGCTACACCTTC. The full variable domain, completed using reference TRBV29-1 and TRBJ1-2, is SAVISQKPSRDICQRGTSLTIQCQVDSQVTMMFWYRQQPGQSLTLIATANQGSEATYESGFVIDKFPISRPNLTFSTLTVSNMSPEDSSIYLCSVEKEQGGYTFGSGTRLTVV.

There are a few counts of this clonotype. The chain combines TRBV5-1 with TRBJ2-7; D could derive from TRBD1 or TRBD2 (6 bases each). This CDR3 is 14 amino acids long. Trimming pared 4 bases from V and 5 bases from J, leaving 16 bases between. Germline V CDR1 and CDR2: SGHRS, YFSETQ. The DNA of the CDR3 is TGCGCCAGCAGCCCGAGGGGGACTCCCCACGAGCAGTACTTC. Translating gives CASSPRGTPHEQYF.